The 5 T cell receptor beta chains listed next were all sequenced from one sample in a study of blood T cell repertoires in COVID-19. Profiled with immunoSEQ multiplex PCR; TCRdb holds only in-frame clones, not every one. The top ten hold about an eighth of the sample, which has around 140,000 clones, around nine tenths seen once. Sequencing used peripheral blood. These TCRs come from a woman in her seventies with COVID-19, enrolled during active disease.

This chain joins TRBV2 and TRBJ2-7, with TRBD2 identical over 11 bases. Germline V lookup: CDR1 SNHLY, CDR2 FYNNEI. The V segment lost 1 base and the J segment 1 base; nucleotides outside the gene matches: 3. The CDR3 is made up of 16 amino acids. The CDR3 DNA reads TGTGCCAGCAGTGAAGTAAGACTAGCGGGATCCTACGAGCAGTACTTC. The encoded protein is CASSEVRLAGSYEQYF.

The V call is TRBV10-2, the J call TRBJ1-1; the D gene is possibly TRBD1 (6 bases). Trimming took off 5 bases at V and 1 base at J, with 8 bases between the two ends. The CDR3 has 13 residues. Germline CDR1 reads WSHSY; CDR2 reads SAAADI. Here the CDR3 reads CASSRGGNTEAFF. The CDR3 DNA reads TGCGCCAGCAGTCGAGGGGGGAACACTGAAGCTTTCTTT.

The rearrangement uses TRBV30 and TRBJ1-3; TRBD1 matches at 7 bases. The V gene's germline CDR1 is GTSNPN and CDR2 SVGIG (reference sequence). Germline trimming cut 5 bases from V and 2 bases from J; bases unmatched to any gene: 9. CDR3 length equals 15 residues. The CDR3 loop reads CAWGIQGNAGNTIYF. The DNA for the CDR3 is TGTGCCTGGGGAATACAGGGGAATGCTGGAAACACCATATATTTT.

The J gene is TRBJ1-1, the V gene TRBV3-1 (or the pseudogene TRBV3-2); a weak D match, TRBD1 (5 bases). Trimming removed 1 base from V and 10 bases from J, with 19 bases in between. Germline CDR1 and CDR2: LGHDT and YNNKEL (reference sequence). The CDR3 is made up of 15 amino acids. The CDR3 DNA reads TGTGCCAGCAGCCAAGGAAAAGAACCAGGGTCAGGAGCTTTCTTT. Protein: CASSQGKEPGSGAFF.

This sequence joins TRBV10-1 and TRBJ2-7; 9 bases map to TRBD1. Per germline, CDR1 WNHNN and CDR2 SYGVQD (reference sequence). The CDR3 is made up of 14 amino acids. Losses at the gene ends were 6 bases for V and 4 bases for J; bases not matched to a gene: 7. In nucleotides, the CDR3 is TGCGCCAGCAGCCCGGGACAGGGAACATACGAGCAGTACTTC. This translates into CASSPGQGTYEQYF.